What follows are 9 T cell receptor beta chains derived from one specimen sequenced in a study of PD-1 blockade in mismatch repair-deficient tumors. TCRdb keeps only in-frame clones here, not all; method: immunoSEQ multiplex PCR. The sample records some 130,000 clones, 85% to 90% being singletons. The sample here was peripheral blood, taken 70 to 73 weeks after starting pembrolizumab. These receptors were collected from an adult with mismatch repair-deficient cancer.

The rearrangement uses TRBV4-3 and TRBJ1-4; D gene ambiguous. CDR1 LGHNA and CDR2 YSLEER come from the germline V gene. The CDR3 loop spans 14 amino acids. V lost 1 base to trimming and J lost 5 bases, with 8 bases between them. CDR3 region: CASSQGAANEKLFF. As DNA, the CDR3 is TGCGCCAGCAGCCAAGGCGCGGCCAATGAAAAACTGTTTTTT.

The chain recombines TRBV7-3 with TRBJ2-1; D remains unclear. Trimming took off 3 bases at V and 1 base at J, with 7 bases between the two ends. The CDR3 contains 14 residues. From germline, CDR1 is SGHTA and CDR2 FQGTGA. The CDR3 DNA follows: TGTGCCAGCAGCTTTAGTCCATCCTACAATGAGCAGTTCTTC. Translated: CASSFSPSYNEQFF.

V gene TRBV29-1 combines with J gene TRBJ2-5; 10 nucleotides line up with TRBD2. The CDR3 runs 19 residues. After removal of 7 bases from V and 1 base from J, the junction contained 21 bases not matched to a gene. Germline CDR1 SQVTM, CDR2 ANQGSEA. CDR3 sequence: CSAAGVTSGRVGPQETQYF. The DNA of the CDR3 is TGCAGCGCGGCGGGGGTGACCAGCGGGAGGGTGGGGCCCCAAGAGACCCAGTACTTC.

This sequence joins TRBV7-9 and TRBJ1-1; D may be TRBD1 (5 bases). Looked up from germline, CDR1 is SEHNR and CDR2 is FQNEAQ (reference sequence). The CDR3 spans 15 residues. The ends were cut back, 3 bases at V and 8 bases at J, with 19 bases in the middle. CDR3 DNA: TGTGCCAGCAGCTTTCTAGGCGGGGCCGGAACCGAAGCTTTCTTT. Its protein product is CASSFLGGAGTEAFF.

The chain has TRBV6-5 and TRBJ1-2; D perhaps matches TRBD1 (6 bases). Germline assignment: CDR1 MNHEY and CDR2 SVGAGI. The CDR3 has 13 amino acids. With 6 bases removed from V and 4 bases from J, the gap between germline ends came to 12 bases. The CDR3 here is CASSRTVSYGYTF. The DNA of the CDR3 is TGTGCCAGCAGCCGGACAGTTTCCTATGGCTACACCTTC.

This rearrangement joins TRBV5-4 to TRBJ2-5, with TRBD2 identical over 9 bases. With 0 bases clipped from V and 5 bases from J, the junction kept 5 bases outside the gene matches. This CDR3 region has 15 residues. Per germline, CDR1 SGHNT and CDR2 YYREEE (reference sequence). CDR3: CASSLDLAGSETQYF. CDR3 sequence (DNA): TGTGCCAGCAGCTTGGATCTAGCGGGAAGTGAGACCCAGTACTTC. The variable domain in full, with the rest retrieved from reference TRBV5-4 and TRBJ2-5, is ETGVTQSPTHLIKTRGQQVTLRCSSQSGHNTVSWYQQALGQGPQFIFQYYREEENGRGNFPPRFSGLQFPNYSSELNVNALELDDSALYLCASSLDLAGSETQYFGPGTRLLVL.

This chain joins TRBV19 and TRBJ1-2, with no clear D. The germline CDR1 and CDR2 sequences are LNHDA and SQIVND (reference sequence). The V gene lost 1 base and the J gene lost 6 bases, with 15 bases spanning the gap. The CDR3 has 15 amino acids. The CDR3 region has the DNA TGTGCCAGTAGTATAGGTAGGGCGATTGGGGATGGCTACACCTTC. Protein: CASSIGRAIGDGYTF. The entire variable domain, with the rest obtained from reference TRBV19 and TRBJ1-2, is as follows: DGGITQSPKYLFRKEGQNVTLSCEQNLNHDAMYWYRQDPGQGLRLIYYSQIVNDFQKGDIAEGYSVSREKKESFPLTVTSAQKNPTAFYLCASSIGRAIGDGYTFGSGTRLTVV.

V usage is TRBV11-2 and J usage is TRBJ1-5; D gene ambiguous. This CDR3 comprises 14 residues. Germline loops: CDR1 SGHAT, CDR2 FQNNGV. With 4 bases removed from V and 0 bases from J, the gap between germline ends came to 7 bases. The CDR3 reads CASSSGDSNQPQHF. The DNA for the CDR3 is TGTGCCAGCAGCTCCGGGGATAGCAATCAGCCCCAGCATTTT.

This clone was picked up many times. The chain links TRBV27 to TRBJ2-7; 7 positions match TRBD2. There are 14 residues in the CDR3. Germline V gene lookup returns CDR1 MNHEY and CDR2 SMNVEV (reference sequence). Trimming cost V 3 bases and J 2 bases; bases outside gene matches: 4. The CDR3 here is CASSFGGGPYEQYF. For the CDR3, the DNA is TGTGCCAGCAGTTTCGGGGGAGGGCCCTACGAGCAGTACTTC.